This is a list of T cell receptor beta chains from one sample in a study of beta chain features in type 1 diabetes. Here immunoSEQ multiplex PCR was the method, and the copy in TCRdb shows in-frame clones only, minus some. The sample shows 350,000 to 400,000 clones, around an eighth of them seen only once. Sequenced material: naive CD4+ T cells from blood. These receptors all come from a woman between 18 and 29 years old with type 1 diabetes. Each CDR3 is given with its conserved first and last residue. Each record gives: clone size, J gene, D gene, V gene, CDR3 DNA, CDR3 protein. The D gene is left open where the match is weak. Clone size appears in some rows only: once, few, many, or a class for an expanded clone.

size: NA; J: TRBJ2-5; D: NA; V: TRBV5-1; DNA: TGCGCCAGCAGCTCCCCAGGGTCTCAGGAGACCCAGTACTTC; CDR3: CASSSPGSQETQYF
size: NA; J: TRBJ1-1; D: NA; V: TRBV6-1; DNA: TGTGCCAGCAGTCAACAGGTACACACTGAAGCTTTCTTT; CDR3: CASSQQVHTEAFF
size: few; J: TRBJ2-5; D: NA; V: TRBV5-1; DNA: TGCGCCAGCAGCTTGGGTCGGGGAGAAGAGACCCAGTACTTC; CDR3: CASSLGRGEETQYF
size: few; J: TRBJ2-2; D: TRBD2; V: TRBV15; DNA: TGTGCCACCAGCAGATGGACTAGCGGGAGGGCCTGGGACACCGGGGAGCTGTTTTTT; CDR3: CATSRWTSGRAWDTGELFF
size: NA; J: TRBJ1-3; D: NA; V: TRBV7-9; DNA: TGTGCCAGCAGCTTACTTACAGTCGTCTCTGGAAACACCATATATTTT; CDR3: CASSLLTVVSGNTIYF
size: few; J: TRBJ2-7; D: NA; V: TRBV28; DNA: TGTGCCAGCAGTTCCCCTCGAGGACAGGGAGGGGTCGAGCAGTACTTC; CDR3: CASSSPRGQGGVEQYF
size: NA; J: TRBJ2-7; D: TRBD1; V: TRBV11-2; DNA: TGTGCCAGCAGCTTAGACCCAGGGGGCTACGAGCAGTACTTC; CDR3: CASSLDPGGYEQYF
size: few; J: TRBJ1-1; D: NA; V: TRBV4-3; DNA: TGCGCCAGCAGCCGGGGAGGTGACACTGAAGCTTTCTTT; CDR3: CASSRGGDTEAFF
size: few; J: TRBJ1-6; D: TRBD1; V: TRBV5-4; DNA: TGTGCCAGCAGCTCTCGGACAGGGGAGGGATCACCCCTCCACTTT; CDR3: CASSSRTGEGSPLHF
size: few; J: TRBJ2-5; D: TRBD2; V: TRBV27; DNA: TGTGCCAGCAGTTTATCACTAGCGGGAGTAGAGACCCAGTACTTC; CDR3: CASSLSLAGVETQYF
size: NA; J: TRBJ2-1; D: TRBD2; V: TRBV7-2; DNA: TGTGCCAGCAGGCTAATGGGGGAGGGCTCCTACAATGAGCAGTTCTTC; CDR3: CASRLMGEGSYNEQFF
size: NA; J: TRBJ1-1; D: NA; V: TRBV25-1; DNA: TGTGCCAGCAGTGAGTCAGGGATCATGAACACTGAAGCTTTCTTT; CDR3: CASSESGIMNTEAFF
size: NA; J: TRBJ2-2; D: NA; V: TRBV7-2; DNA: TGTGCCAGCAGCCGTCAGGGGATCGGGGAGCTGTTTTTT; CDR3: CASSRQGIGELFF
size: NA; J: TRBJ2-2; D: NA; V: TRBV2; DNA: TGTGCCAGCTCTGCGGGGAACACCGGGGAGCTGTTTTTT; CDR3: CASSAGNTGELFF
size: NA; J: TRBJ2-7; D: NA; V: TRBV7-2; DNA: TGTGCCAGCAGCACCCCCGGGTGGGCGGGACCAGGCGAGCAGTACTTC; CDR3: CASSTPGWAGPGEQYF
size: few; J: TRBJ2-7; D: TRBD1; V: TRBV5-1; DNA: TGCGCCAGCAGCACCTGGACAGGTCCGAACTACGAGCAGTACTTC; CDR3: CASSTWTGPNYEQYF
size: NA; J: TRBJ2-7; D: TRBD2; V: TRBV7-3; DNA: TGTGCCAGCAGCTCCGGGACTAGCGGCGAGCAGTACTTC; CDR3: CASSSGTSGEQYF
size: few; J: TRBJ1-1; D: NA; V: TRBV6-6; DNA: TGTGCCAGCAGTTACTCTCCCTCAGGTTTCATGGCTGAAGCTTTCTTT; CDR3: CASSYSPSGFMAEAFF
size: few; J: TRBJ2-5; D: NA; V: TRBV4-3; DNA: TGCGCCAGCAGCCAAGTCTTGGCCGGGACACCCGGTAGGGACCAGTACTTC; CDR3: CASSQVLAGTPGRDQYF
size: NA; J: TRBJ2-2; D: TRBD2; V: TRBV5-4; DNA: TGTGCCAGCAGCCGACTAGCGGGGAGGGACACCGGGGAGCTGTTTTTT; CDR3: CASSRLAGRDTGELFF
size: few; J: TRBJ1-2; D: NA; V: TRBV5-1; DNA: TGCGCCAGCAGCTCCACCTCGGGGAACTATGGCTACACCTTC; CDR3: CASSSTSGNYGYTF
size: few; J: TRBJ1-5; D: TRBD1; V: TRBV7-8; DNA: TGTGCCAGCAGCTTGTCCGGGACAGGGGTAAATCAGCCCCAGCATTTT; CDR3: CASSLSGTGVNQPQHF
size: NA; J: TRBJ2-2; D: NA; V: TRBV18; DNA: TGTGCCAGCTCACCACCGGGACTCAGTGGCTGGGAGCTGTTTTTT; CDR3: CASSPPGLSGWELFF
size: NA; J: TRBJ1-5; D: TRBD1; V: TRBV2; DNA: TGTGCCAGCAAAAAACAGGGGAGCCCTACGGAACAGCCCCAGCATTTT; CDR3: CASKKQGSPTEQPQHF
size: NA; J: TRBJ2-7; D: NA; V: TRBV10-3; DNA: TGTGCCACGTACCAGGGCGATGTTCGTCTTGGGCAGTACTTC; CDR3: CATYQGDVRLGQYF
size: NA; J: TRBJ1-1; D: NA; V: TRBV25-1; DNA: TGTGCCAGCAGTGAAGATTGGACAGCGGAAGCTTTCTTT; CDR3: CASSEDWTAEAFF
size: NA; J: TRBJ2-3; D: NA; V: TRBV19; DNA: TGTGCCAGTAGTGAGAGGACAGATACGCAGTATTTT; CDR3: CASSERTDTQYF
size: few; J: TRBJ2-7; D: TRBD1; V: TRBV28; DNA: TGTGCCAGCAGTTTCCGGGACAGGGCCTACGAGCAGTACTTC; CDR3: CASSFRDRAYEQYF
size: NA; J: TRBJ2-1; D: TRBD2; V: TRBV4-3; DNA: TGCGCCAGCAGCCTAACGACTAGCGGGGGGGATGAGCAGTTCTTC; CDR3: CASSLTTSGGDEQFF
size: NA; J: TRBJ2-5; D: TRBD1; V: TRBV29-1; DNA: TGCAGCGTTGAGGGGGACAGGGGGATCAAGACCCAGTACTTC; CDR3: CSVEGDRGIKTQYF
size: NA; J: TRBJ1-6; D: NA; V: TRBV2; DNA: TGTGCCAGCAGTGGCGGGGGGCTGGGGTCACCCCTCCACTTT; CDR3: CASSGGGLGSPLHF
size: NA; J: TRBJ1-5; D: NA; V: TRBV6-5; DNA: TGTGCCAGCAGATCGGGGAATCAGCCCCAGCATTTT; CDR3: CASRSGNQPQHF
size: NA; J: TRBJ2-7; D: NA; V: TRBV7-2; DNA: TGTGCCAGCAGCCCAAACTCGGGGGACTTCTCCTACGAGCAGTACTTC; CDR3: CASSPNSGDFSYEQYF
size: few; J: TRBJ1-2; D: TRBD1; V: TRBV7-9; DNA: TGTGCCAGCAGCTGGGACAGCCAATCAGTCCGCTACACCTTC; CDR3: CASSWDSQSVRYTF
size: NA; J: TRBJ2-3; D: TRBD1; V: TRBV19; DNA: TGTGCCAGTACCGCGACAGGGACCACAGATACGCAGTATTTT; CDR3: CASTATGTTDTQYF
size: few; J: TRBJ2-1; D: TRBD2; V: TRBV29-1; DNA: TGCAGCGTTGATAGCGCGGGAGGGCCTTCCTACAATGAGCAGTTCTTC; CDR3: CSVDSAGGPSYNEQFF
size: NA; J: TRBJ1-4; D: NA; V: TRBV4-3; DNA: TGCGCCAGCAGCCAAGTGATGCGAACTAATGAAAAACTGTTTTTT; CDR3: CASSQVMRTNEKLFF
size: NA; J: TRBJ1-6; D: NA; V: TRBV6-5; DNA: TGTGCCAGCAGCCCCGGGGTGGCTTCACCCCTCCACTTT; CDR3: CASSPGVASPLHF
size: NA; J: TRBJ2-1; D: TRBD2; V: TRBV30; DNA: TGTGCCTGGTCCCCCCAGCGGGGAGACGAGCTCTTC; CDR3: CAWSPQRGDELF
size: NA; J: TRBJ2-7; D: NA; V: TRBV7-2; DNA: TGTGCCAGCAGCTCGCAGGGGAAGTACGAGCAGTACTTC; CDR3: CASSSQGKYEQYF
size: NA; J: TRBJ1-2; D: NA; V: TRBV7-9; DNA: TGTGCCAGCAGCCCGCCGGGAAACTATGGCTACACCTTC; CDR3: CASSPPGNYGYTF
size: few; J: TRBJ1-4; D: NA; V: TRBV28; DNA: TGTGCCAGCAGCCTCAAGCTCAAGCGGGAACTGTTTTTT; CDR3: CASSLKLKRELFF
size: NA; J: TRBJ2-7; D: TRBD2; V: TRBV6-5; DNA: TGTGCCAGCAGCCGACTAGCGGGAGGAGGGTACGAGCAGTACTTC; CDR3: CASSRLAGGGYEQYF
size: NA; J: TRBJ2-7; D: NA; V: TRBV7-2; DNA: TGTGCCAGCAGCCCTCGTCGGGGGACCTACGAGCAGTACTTC; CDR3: CASSPRRGTYEQYF
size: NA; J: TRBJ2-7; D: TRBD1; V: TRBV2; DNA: TGTGCCAGCAGGGGGGCCGGGACAGCCCCCGAGCAGTACTTC; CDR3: CASRGAGTAPEQYF
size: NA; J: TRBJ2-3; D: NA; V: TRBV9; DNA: TGTGCCAGCAGCGTGGAAGGAGCCACAGATACGCAGTATTTT; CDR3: CASSVEGATDTQYF
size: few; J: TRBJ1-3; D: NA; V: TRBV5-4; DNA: TGTGCCAGCAGCTTAGGGGCCGGACAGAACTCTGGAAACACCATATATTTT; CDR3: CASSLGAGQNSGNTIYF
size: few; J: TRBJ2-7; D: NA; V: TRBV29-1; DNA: TGCAGCGTTGATACACGGGGTCCTTCCTACGAGCAGTACTTC; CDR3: CSVDTRGPSYEQYF
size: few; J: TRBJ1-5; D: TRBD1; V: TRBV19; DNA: TGTGCCAGTACTCGGACAGGGATTGTCAATCAGCCCCAGCATTTT; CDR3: CASTRTGIVNQPQHF